This entry concerns a single T cell receptor (beta chain). Its specificity is not known. The sample comes from a study of shared clonotypes between healthy human individuals. General study findings and limits: Memory subsets generally showed smaller estimated richness than naive subsets did.

Profiled with immunoSEQ multiplex PCR; TCRdb holds only in-frame clones, not every one. This sample has about 2 million clones, with about 95% found just once. This CDR3 comprises 14 residues. Germline V gene lookup returns CDR1 SEHNR and CDR2 FQNEAQ (reference sequence). Trimming took off 2 bases at V and 7 bases at J, with 9 bases between the two ends. Only CD45RO-negative cells positively selected for CCR7 counted as naive CD8 cells, so terminally differentiated effector memory CD45RA+ cells were excluded. Donors comprised only Caucasian adults living in Nashville, Tennessee. This clonotype was sampled from a man between 18 and 35 years old in good health. The rearrangement joins TRBV7-9 to TRBJ1-6; D unresolved. Sequences were obtained from naive CD8+ T cells sorted from blood. The CDR3: CASSLSGGNSPLHF. CDR3 coding DNA: TGTGCCAGCAGCTTAAGTGGCGGAAATTCACCCCTCCACTTT.